This entry lists 22 T cell receptor beta chains sequenced from one sample in a study of cytomegalovirus exposure and HLA in healthy donors. Researchers ran the PCR with 60 Vbeta and 13 Jbeta primers. Clones were read by immunoSEQ multiplex PCR, and TCRdb kept only the in-frame ones, dropping some. The table lists around 99,000 clones, approximately 63% of them singletons, with approximately 6% in the top ten. Sequenced sample: PBMCs. Every receptor here comes from a woman aged 25 to 45 in good health and CMV-seronegative.

This clone appeared a few times. The chain combines TRBV20-1 with TRBJ1-2; D is undetermined. The germline V gene has CDR1 DFQATT and CDR2 SNEGSKA (reference sequence). V lost 5 bases to trimming and J lost 2 bases, with 3 bases between them. The CDR3 runs 10 residues. CDR3: CSALNYGYTF. In DNA form, the CDR3 reads TGCAGTGCTCTGAACTATGGCTACACCTTC.

CDR3 protein: CASSSDQGGTEAFF. The CDR3 DNA is TGTGCCAGCAGCTCAGACCAGGGGGGCACTGAAGCTTTCTTT. The chain recombines TRBV25-1 with TRBJ1-1; 7 bases are a match to TRBD1. Germline assignment: CDR1 MGHDK and CDR2 SYGVNS. Trimming took 6 bases from V and 4 from J; bases not matched to a gene: 8. The CDR3 is 14 residues long.

V gene TRBV7-9 combines with J gene TRBJ1-5; 11 bases are shared with TRBD1. Per the germline V gene, CDR1 is SEHNR and CDR2 is FQNEAQ (reference sequence). This CDR3 spans 18 amino acids. V lost 1 base, J lost 3 bases, and 8 bases stayed unmatched. The CDR3 bases are TGTGCCAGCAGCTTAGGAGGCGGGACAGGGGGTATCAATCAGCCCCAGCATTTT. Protein sequence: CASSLGGGTGGINQPQHF.

This clone was counted a few times. The chain has TRBV30 and TRBJ1-1; D not certain. Germline values: CDR1 GTSNPN, CDR2 SVGIG (reference sequence). The CDR3 runs 10 residues. V dropped 4 bases and J dropped 7 bases, with 7 bases sitting between them. CDR3 loop: CAWKRGEAFF. The CDR3 DNA sequence: TGTGCCTGGAAGCGAGGTGAAGCTTTCTTT.

The CDR3 region has the DNA TGCGCCAGCAACCAAAGGGGGGGTCATTCAGATACGCAGTATTTT. It specifies CASNQRGGHSDTQYF. The rearrangement links TRBV5-1 to TRBJ2-3, with D possibly TRBD2 on 7 matching bases. V lost 6 bases and J 4 bases, leaving 18 bases between the germline ends. The CDR3 is 15 residues long. From germline, CDR1 is SGHRS and CDR2 YFSETQ.

This clone occurred a few times. The rearrangement uses TRBV28 and TRBJ2-2; weak D call: TRBD1 (8 bases). This CDR3 has 16 residues. The germline V and J ends were trimmed by 2 bases and 5 bases, with 15 bases remaining between them. Germline CDR1 reads MDHEN; CDR2 reads SYDVKM. The DNA for the CDR3 is TGTGCCAGCAGTTTACTCGGACAGGGACTAACCGGGGAGCTGTTTTTT. This codes for CASSLLGQGLTGELFF. The whole variable domain, filled in from reference TRBV28 and TRBJ2-2, reads DVKVTQSSRYLVKRTGEKVFLECVQDMDHENMFWYRQDPGLGLRLIYFSYDVKMKEKGDIPEGYSVSREKKERFSLILESASTNQTSMYLCASSLLGQGLTGELFFGEGSRLTVL.

The V call is TRBV6-1, the J call TRBJ2-7; TRBD2 is a possible D gene (5 bases). The CDR3 extends over 12 amino acids. V shed 2 bases and J shed 9 bases, with 11 bases lying between them. Germline lookup yields CDR1 MNHNS and CDR2 SASEGT. DNA for the CDR3: TGTGCCAGCAGTGAATTTTCCAGCGGGCAGTACTTC. Translation gives CASSEFSSGQYF.

This chain links TRBV7-8 with TRBJ2-7; 7 nucleotides agree with TRBD1. Germline V gene data show CDR1 as SGHVS and CDR2 as FQNEAQ. The CDR3 has 13 residues. Trimming removed 2 bases from V and 3 bases from J; junction bases left unmatched: 1. In DNA, the CDR3 is TGTGCCAGCAGCTTACGGACAGGCTACGAGCAGTACTTC. Its protein is CASSLRTGYEQYF.

The chain couples TRBV6-5 to TRBJ1-2; perhaps TRBD1 as D (5 bases). Germline V CDR1 and CDR2: MNHEY, SVGAGI. The germline V and J ends were trimmed by 4 bases and 6 bases, with 6 bases remaining between them. The CDR3 has 11 residues. This CDR3 is CASSSGHGYTF. CDR3 DNA sequence: TGTGCCAGCAGTTCAGGGCATGGCTACACCTTC.

This clone has just a few counts. The V call is TRBV5-1, the J call TRBJ2-7; 16 positions match TRBD2. Trimming removed 3 bases from V and 5 bases from J; junction bases left unmatched: 11. The germline CDR1 and CDR2 sequences are SGHRS and YFSETQ. The CDR3 is 18 residues long. The CDR3 reads CASSSGLAGGRFGDEQYF. The CDR3 DNA sequence: TGCGCCAGCAGCTCGGGACTAGCGGGAGGGCGATTTGGCGACGAGCAGTACTTC. The full variable domain, its missing parts supplied by reference TRBV5-1 and TRBJ2-7, is KAGVTQTPRYLIKTRGQQVTLSCSPISGHRSVSWYQQTPGQGLQFLFEYFSETQRNKGNFPGRFSGRQFSNSRSEMNVSTLELGDSALYLCASSSGLAGGRFGDEQYFGPGTRLTVT.

The V call is TRBV2, the J call TRBJ2-7; TRBD1 is a possible D gene (5 bases). The CDR3 runs 13 residues. Germline values: CDR1 SNHLY, CDR2 FYNNEI. The V end lost 4 bases, the J end lost 5 bases, and 12 bases lay between the germline ends. CDR3 in DNA: TGTGCCAGCAGTGGACAGAAAAGGGACGAGCAGTACTTC. It is translated as CASSGQKRDEQYF.

This sequence joins TRBV27 and TRBJ2-1; 7 bases are shared with TRBD2. CDR1 and CDR2 from the germline V gene are MNHEY and SMNVEV (reference sequence). The V segment lost 4 bases and the J segment 7 bases; nucleotides outside the gene matches: 7. CDR3 size: 14 residues. Here the CDR3 DNA reads TGTGCCAGCAGTTACGGGGGGACTTCGAATGAGCAGTTCTTC. Its translation is CASSYGGTSNEQFF.

The chain links TRBV11-2 to TRBJ1-1; D might be TRBD1 (5 bases). Trimming shortened V by 4 bases and J by 7 bases, and 28 bases separated the two germline ends. Germline CDR1 and CDR2: SGHAT and FQNNGV. CDR3 size: 18 residues. This chain's CDR3 is CASSSIAGPPRKSFEAFF. CDR3 DNA: TGTGCCAGCAGCTCTATCGCAGGGCCACCTCGCAAAAGCTTTGAAGCTTTCTTT.

The CDR3 is CASSQDGGGITEAFF. DNA of the CDR3: TGCGCCAGCAGCCAAGATGGGGGGGGCATCACTGAAGCTTTCTTT. The V and J genes are TRBV4-1 and TRBJ1-1, with a weak D call TRBD1 (6 bases). CDR1 MGHRA and CDR2 YSYEKL come from the germline V gene. Deletions cut 0 bases from V and 4 bases from J, with 12 bases between. The CDR3 runs to 15 residues.

The genes are TRBV6-6 and TRBJ2-7; 7 bases line up with TRBD2. V lost 6 bases to trimming and J lost 3 bases; unmatched junction nucleotides: 5. Germline lookup yields CDR1 MNHNY and CDR2 SVGAGI (reference sequence). CDR3 length: 13 amino acids. For the CDR3, the DNA is TGTGCCAGCAGCAGCGGGATATTCTACGAGCAGTACTTC. Protein sequence: CASSSGIFYEQYF.

The chain is built from TRBV19 and TRBJ2-1, with D tentatively TRBD2 (6 bases). This CDR3 region has 17 residues. Germline assignment: CDR1 LNHDA and CDR2 SQIVND (reference sequence). V was trimmed by 0 bases and J by 0 bases, leaving 12 bases between them. CDR3 DNA: TGTGCCAGTAGTATAGAGGGAGGCTTTAGCTCCTACAATGAGCAGTTCTTC. This sequence encodes CASSIEGGFSSYNEQFF.

The chain combines TRBV15 with TRBJ2-1, with 7 positions matching TRBD1. The germline V gene has CDR1 LNHNV and CDR2 YYDKDF (reference sequence). Trimming removed 0 bases from V and 5 bases from J; junction bases left unmatched: 10. The CDR3 spans 17 residues. The CDR3 is CATSRDIPGQSHNEQFF. Here the CDR3 DNA reads TGTGCCACCAGCAGAGATATTCCGGGACAGTCTCACAATGAGCAGTTCTTC. Filled out from reference TRBV15 and TRBJ2-1, the complete variable domain reads DAMVIQNPRYQVTQFGKPVTLSCSQTLNHNVMYWYQQKSSQAPKLLFHYYDKDFNNEADTPDNFQSRRPNTSFCFLDIRSPGLGDTAMYLCATSRDIPGQSHNEQFFGPGTRLTVL.

The rearrangement joins TRBV18 to TRBJ1-6, with 10 nucleotides matching TRBD1. Per the germline V gene, CDR1 is KGHSH and CDR2 is LQKENI. Unmatched junction bases numbered 7, after V lost 5 bases and J lost 9 bases. This CDR3 region has 15 residues. This chain's CDR3 is CASSSGTGEGSPLHF. CDR3 DNA: TGTGCCAGCTCAAGCGGGACAGGGGAGGGTTCACCCCTCCACTTT.

The V and J genes are TRBV7-2 and TRBJ1-1, with D maybe TRBD1 (5 bases). The CDR3 covers 11 residues. Trimming shortened V by 5 bases and J by 7 bases, and 8 bases separated the two germline ends. Germline V lookup: CDR1 SGHTA, CDR2 FQGNSA. CDR3 DNA: TGTGCCAGCAGCCCACAGGTTGAAGCTTTCTTT. Its protein product is CASSPQVEAFF.

This clone has only one observation. The V gene is TRBV4-2, the J gene TRBJ2-7; 7 bases align to TRBD2. J lost 2 bases, V lost 0 bases, and 4 bases had no gene match. Per the germline V gene, CDR1 is LGHNA and CDR2 is YNFKEQ. This CDR3 region has 15 residues. CDR3 nucleotide sequence: TGTGCCAGCAGCCAAGATCCCAGCGGGGCCTACGAGCAGTACTTC. This gives the protein CASSQDPSGAYEQYF.

The chain is built from TRBV25-1 and TRBJ2-5; possibly TRBD1 for D (5 bases). The V end was cut by 3 bases, the J end by 2 bases, with 10 bases between. CDR1 and CDR2 (germline): MGHDK, SYGVNS. This CDR3 spans 14 amino acids. The CDR3 loop reads CASSERGQQETQYF. DNA for the CDR3: TGTGCCAGCAGTGAGCGAGGACAACAAGAGACCCAGTACTTC.

This clone has just a few counts. The chain has TRBV25-1 and TRBJ2-7; maybe TRBD1 (5 bases). The ends were cut back, 4 bases at V and 2 bases at J, with 6 bases in the middle. The CDR3 loop spans 12 amino acids. Germline V CDR1 and CDR2: MGHDK, SYGVNS. The CDR3 bases are TGTGCCAGCAGTGGGGGCCCCTACGAGCAGTACTTC. Residues: CASSGGPYEQYF.